This T cell receptor beta chain was captured in a study of cytomegalovirus exposure and HLA in healthy donors. PCR was performed using 60 Vbeta and 13 Jbeta primers. The data were produced by immunoSEQ multiplex PCR, yet TCRdb's version contains in-frame clones alone and is incomplete. The sample carries about 140,000 clones, 65% to 85% recorded once. V shed 3 bases and J shed 8 bases, with 10 bases lying between them. There are 12 residues in the CDR3. CDR1 MDHEN and CDR2 SYDVKM come from the germline V gene. The sample taken for sequencing was PBMCs. The receptor's source is a man aged 50 or older in good health and CMV-seronegative. This chain joins TRBV28 and TRBJ1-1; possibly TRBD1 for D (6 bases). This chain's CDR3 is CASSFAGAEAFF. CDR3 coding DNA: TGTGCCAGCAGTTTCGCAGGGGCCGAAGCTTTCTTT.